The T cell receptor beta chain described here comes from a study of T cell responses to AZD1222 COVID-19 vaccine (dated by TCRdb to about 2021). For context, the study as a whole: A total of approximately 240 trial participants underwent TCR sequencing, of whom some 210 received two doses of AZD1222 and around 26 received two doses of the MenACWY control vaccine. Trial participants were enrolled into age subgroups of 18-55, 56-69 and 70-plus years, which contained approximately 150, 30 and 60 TCR-sequenced participants, respectively.

The CDR3 regions of human TCRbeta chains were subjected to immunosequencing. For the original study's pipeline: Repertoire TCRs were checked for matches against a reference library of SARS-CoV-2-specific TCRs that had been generated using the MIRA antigen-specificity platform. Breadth was defined as the fraction of unique TCRs that were SARS-CoV-2-associated. Depth was defined as the fraction of total T cells that were SARS-CoV-2-associated. Using the MIRA data, each spike-specific TCR was mapped to the spike region that the TCR reacts to and placed in a CD4 or CD8 class. Log10-transformed breadth and depth values were compared by one-way ANOVA with Sidak's multiple comparisons tests. TCRdb stores this immuneACCESS table with in-frame sequences only. Part of the clones is absent; in the studies checked, under half of the shortfall reflects unresolved V genes, and no reason is known for the rest. V, J and clone size reflect that table, while D and trimming were determined from the DNA. Here the sample has about 70,000 clones; around 90% occur a single time. Of the sample, roughly 1.3% is held by the ten largest clones.

Interpreted using the paper, the time point label stands for: about 28 days (+/-7) after the second vaccine dose. AZD1222 recipients with second doses at about 4 weeks or about 12 weeks were pooled, because spike-specific TCR depth and breadth did not differ between schedules. Vaccinee samples were obtained from the UK trials COV001 and COV002, which included a single-blind randomized controlled phase 2/3 trial of AZD1222 (ChAdOx1 nCoV-19) in healthy adults. For TCRbeta chain sequencing, PBMC samples were collected from trial participants at day 0 and at day 28 after the second dose. About this clone itself: The antigen it recognizes is unknown. The record has no base qualities; no much larger clone is one base away.

What the research found in general, with its limitations: After two AZD1222 doses, both the breadth and the depth of spike-specific TCRs were significantly higher than at day 0 and than in MenACWY recipients. Only 5 to 7 AZD1222 recipients were SARS-CoV-2 seropositive at baseline, limiting conclusions about previously exposed vaccinees. Participants were mostly white British and included more females than males, and it was suggested by the authors that clonal diversity may have been underestimated. Because no samples from the day 14 peak response were available, repertoires could be characterized only after the peak T cell response. In the small 56-69-year group, the increase in depth fell short of significance, most likely because of low power. Epitopes outside the regions mutated in the B.1.351 and B.1.1.7 variants were reportedly recognized by nearly half of the unique spike-specific TCRs. The vaccine-associated CD4 TCRs covered the entire spike protein, and the dominant responses fell in regions 160-218 and 743-854.

Source: peripheral blood, taken 28 days after the second AZD1222 dose. This TCR was recovered from an adult who received the AZD1222 COVID-19 vaccine.

The DNA reads as follows: TGTGCCAGCAGTTCCGGGACTAGCGGGAGGGCCGCTGAGCAGTTCTTC. The resulting protein is CASSSGTSGRAAEQFF. In this chain, TRBV6-5 is recombined with TRBJ2-1; 16 bases in the middle match TRBD2. Trimming accounts for 4 bases at V and 9 bases at J, while the number of junction bases matched to no gene is 6. The germline V gene sets CDR1 to MNHEY and CDR2 to SVGAGI. There are 16 amino acids in the CDR3, from cysteine to phenylalanine inclusive. Kept here is only the CDR3 DNA, which spans 48 bases and is read in frame from base 1.